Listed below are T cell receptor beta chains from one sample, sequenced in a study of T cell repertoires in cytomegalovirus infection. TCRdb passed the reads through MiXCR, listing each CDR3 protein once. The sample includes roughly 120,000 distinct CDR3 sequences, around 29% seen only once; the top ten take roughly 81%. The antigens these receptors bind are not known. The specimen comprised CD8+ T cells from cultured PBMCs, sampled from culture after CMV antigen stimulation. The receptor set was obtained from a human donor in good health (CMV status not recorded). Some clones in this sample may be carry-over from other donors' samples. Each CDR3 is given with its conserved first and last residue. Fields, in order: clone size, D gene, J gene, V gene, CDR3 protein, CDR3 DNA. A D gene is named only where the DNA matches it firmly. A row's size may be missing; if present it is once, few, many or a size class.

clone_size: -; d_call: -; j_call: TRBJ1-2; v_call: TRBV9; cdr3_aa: CASSESGGIEDYGYTF; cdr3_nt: TGTGCCAGCAGCGAAAGTGGTGGGATCGAAGACTATGGCTACACCTTC
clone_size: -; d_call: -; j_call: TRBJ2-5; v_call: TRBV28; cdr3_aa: CASSALGADLQETQYF; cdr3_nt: TGTGCCAGCAGTGCCCTAGGGGCAGACCTCCAAGAGACCCAGTACTTC
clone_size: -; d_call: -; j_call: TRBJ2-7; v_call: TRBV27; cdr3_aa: CASSLLASYEQYF; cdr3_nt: TGTGCCAGCAGTTTACTTGCCTCCTACGAGCAGTACTTC
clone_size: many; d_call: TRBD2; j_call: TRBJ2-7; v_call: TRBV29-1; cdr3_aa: CSVESGASGRREQYF; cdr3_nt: TGCAGCGTTGAAAGCGGGGCCAGTGGGAGGAGGGAGCAGTACTTC
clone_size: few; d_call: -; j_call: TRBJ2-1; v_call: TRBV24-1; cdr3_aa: CATSPAGMANEQFF; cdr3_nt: TGTGCCACCAGCCCGGCAGGGATGGCCAATGAGCAGTTCTTC
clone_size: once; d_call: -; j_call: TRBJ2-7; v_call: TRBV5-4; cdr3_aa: CASSLVTSSYEQYF; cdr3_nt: TGTGCCAGCAGCCTTGTCACGAGCTCCTACGAGCAGTACTTC
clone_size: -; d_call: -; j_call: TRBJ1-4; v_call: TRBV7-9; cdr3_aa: CASSRVATNEKLFF; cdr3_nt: TGTGCCAGCAGTAGGGTGGCAACTAATGAAAAACTGTTTTTT
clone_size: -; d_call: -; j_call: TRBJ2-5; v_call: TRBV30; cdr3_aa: CAWSVLGREVVETQYF; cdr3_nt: TGTGCCTGGAGTGTACTGGGCAGGGAAGTCGTGGAGACCCAGTACTTC
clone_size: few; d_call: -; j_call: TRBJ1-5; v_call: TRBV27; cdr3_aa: CASRMGGGGGSNQPQHF; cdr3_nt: TGTGCCAGCAGGATGGGGGGAGGCGGGGGTAGCAATCAGCCCCAGCATTTT
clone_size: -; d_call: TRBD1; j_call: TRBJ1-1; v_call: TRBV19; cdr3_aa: CASSITGATEAFF; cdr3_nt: TGTGCCAGTAGTATAACAGGGGCCACTGAAGCTTTCTTT
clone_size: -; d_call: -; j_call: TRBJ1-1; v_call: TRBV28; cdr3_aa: CASSFMGEAFF; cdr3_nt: TGTGCCAGCAGTTTTATGGGTGAAGCTTTCTTT
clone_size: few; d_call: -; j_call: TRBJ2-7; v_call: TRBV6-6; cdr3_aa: CASSYSGAAYEQYF; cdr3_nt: TGTGCCAGCAGTTACTCGGGGGCTGCCTACGAGCAGTACTTC
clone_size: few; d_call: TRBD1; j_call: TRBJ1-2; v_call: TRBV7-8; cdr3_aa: CASSLEGAREVYTF; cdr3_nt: TGTGCCAGCAGCTTGGAGGGGGCCCGTGAGGTCTACACCTTC
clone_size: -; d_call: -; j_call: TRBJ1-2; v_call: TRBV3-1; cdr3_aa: CASSPDGYGYTF; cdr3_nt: TGTGCCAGCAGCCCCGACGGCTATGGCTACACCTTC
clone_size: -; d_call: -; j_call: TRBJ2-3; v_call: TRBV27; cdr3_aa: CASSLNKGGTDTQYF; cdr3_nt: TGTGCCAGCAGCCTCAACAAGGGGGGCACAGATACGCAGTATTTT
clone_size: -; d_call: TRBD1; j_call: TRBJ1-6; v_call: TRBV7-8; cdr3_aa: CASSLTGDRGRSPLHF; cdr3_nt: TGTGCCAGCAGCTTAACGGGGGACAGGGGGCGTTCACCCCTCCACTTT
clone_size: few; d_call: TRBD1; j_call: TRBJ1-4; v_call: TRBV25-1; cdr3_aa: CASRTGDEKLFF; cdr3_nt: TGTGCCAGCCGGACAGGAGATGAAAAACTGTTTTTT
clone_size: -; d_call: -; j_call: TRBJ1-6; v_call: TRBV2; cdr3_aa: CASSSQRASYNSPLHF; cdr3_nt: TGTGCCAGCAGTTCACAAAGGGCCTCCTATAATTCACCCCTCCACTTT
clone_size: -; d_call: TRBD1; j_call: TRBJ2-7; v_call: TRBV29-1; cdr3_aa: CSVEDPDRANYEQYF; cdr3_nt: TGCAGCGTTGAAGACCCCGACAGGGCGAACTACGAGCAGTACTTC
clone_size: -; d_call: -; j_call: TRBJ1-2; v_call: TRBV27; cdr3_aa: CASGPSEGYTF; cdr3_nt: TGTGCCAGCGGCCCTAGTGAGGGCTACACCTTC
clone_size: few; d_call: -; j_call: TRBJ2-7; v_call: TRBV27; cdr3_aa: CASSLGGFPYEQYF; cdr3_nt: TGTGCCAGCAGTTTGGGGGGATTCCCCTACGAGCAGTACTTC
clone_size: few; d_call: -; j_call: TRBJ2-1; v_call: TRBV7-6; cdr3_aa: CASSPHAYNEQFF; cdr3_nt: TGTGCCAGCAGCCCCCACGCTTACAATGAGCAGTTCTTC
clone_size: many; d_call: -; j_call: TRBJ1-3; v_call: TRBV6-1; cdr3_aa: CASCQKVMSSGNTIYF; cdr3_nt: TGTGCCAGCTGCCAGAAGGTCATGAGCTCTGGAAACACCATATATTTT
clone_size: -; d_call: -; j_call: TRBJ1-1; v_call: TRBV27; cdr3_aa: CASSLGGSAEAFF; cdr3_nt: TGTGCCAGCAGTTTAGGGGGATCGGCTGAAGCTTTCTTT
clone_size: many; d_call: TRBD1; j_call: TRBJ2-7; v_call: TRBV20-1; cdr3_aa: CSATVGQGSYEQYF; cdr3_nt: TGCAGTGCTACAGTCGGACAGGGGTCCTACGAGCAGTACTTC
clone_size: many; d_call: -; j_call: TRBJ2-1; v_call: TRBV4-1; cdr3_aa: CASSQVENSGYNEQFF; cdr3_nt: TGCGCCAGCAGCCAAGTGGAGAATAGCGGATACAATGAGCAGTTCTTC
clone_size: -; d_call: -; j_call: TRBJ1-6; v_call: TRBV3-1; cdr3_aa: CASSPGQSNSPLHF; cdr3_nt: TGTGCCAGCAGCCCCGGACAGAGTAATTCACCCCTCCACTTT
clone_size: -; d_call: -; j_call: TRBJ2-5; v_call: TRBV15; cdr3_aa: CATSRDLAEETLYF; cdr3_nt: TGTGCCACCAGCAGAGATCTGGCAGAAGAGACCCTGTACTTC
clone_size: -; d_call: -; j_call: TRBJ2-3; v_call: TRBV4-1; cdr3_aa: CASSIQWGTDTQYF; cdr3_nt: TGCGCCAGCAGCATACAGTGGGGCACAGATACGCAGTATTTT
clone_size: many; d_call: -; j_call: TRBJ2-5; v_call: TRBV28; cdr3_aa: CASSSSPVRETQYF; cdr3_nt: TGTGCCAGCAGTTCCTCACCCGTAAGAGAGACCCAGTACTTC
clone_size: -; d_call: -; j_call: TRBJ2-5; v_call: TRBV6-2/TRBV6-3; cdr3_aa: CASSYPETQYF; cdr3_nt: TGTGCCAGCAGTTACCCGGAGACCCAGTACTTC
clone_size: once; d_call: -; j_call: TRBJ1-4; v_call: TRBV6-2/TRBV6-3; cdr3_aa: CASSPPRRATNEKLFF; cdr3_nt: TGTGCCAGCAGCCCCCCCCGGAGAGCAACTAATGAAAAACTGTTTTTT
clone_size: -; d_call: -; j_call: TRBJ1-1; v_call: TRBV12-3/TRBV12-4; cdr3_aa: CATVELDTLNTEAFF; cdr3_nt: TGTGCCACCGTAGAATTAGACACCCTGAACACTGAAGCTTTCTTT
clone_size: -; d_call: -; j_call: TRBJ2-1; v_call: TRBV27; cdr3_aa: CASSFAFYNEQFF; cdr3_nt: TGTGCCAGCAGTTTTGCCTTTTACAATGAGCAGTTCTTC
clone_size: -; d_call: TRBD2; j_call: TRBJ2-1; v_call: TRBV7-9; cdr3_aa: CASRDGGSTYNEQFF; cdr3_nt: TGTGCCAGCAGAGACGGGGGGTCCACCTACAATGAGCAGTTCTTC
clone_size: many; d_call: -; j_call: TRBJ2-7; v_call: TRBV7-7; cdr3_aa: CASSLVPADEQYF; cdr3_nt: TGTGCCAGCAGCTTAGTGCCTGCCGACGAGCAGTACTTC
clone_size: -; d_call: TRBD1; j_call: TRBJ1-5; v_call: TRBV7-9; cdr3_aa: CASSLVAPGGPQPQHF; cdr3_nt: TGTGCCAGCAGCTTAGTTGCCCCAGGGGGCCCTCAGCCCCAGCATTTT
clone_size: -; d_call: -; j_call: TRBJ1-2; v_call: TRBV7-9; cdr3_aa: CASSLEPGGTF; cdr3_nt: TGTGCCAGCAGCTTAGAGCCTGGTGGCACCTTC
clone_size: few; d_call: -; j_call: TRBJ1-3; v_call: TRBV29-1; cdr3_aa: CSVVRENTIYF; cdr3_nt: TGCAGCGTCGTCCGAGAAAACACCATATATTTT